This T cell receptor (beta chain) was retrieved from a study of blood T cell repertoires in COVID-19. Clones were sequenced by immunoSEQ multiplex PCR, and TCRdb holds only the in-frame ones, with some missing. The table lists 200,000 to 250,000 clones, about four fifths of them singletons. This clone was seen a few times. This sequence originates from a woman older than 75 with COVID-19, enrolled during active disease. Sequencing was done on a sample of peripheral blood.

CDR3 region: CASSWIGGGGTDTQYF. For the CDR3, the DNA is TGTGCCAGCAGTTGGATTGGGGGGGGCGGCACAGATACGCAGTATTTT. The chain links TRBV7-6 to TRBJ2-3; TRBD2 might be the D (7 bases). CDR3 size: 16 residues. The V gene lost 6 bases and the J gene lost 1 base, with 17 bases spanning the gap. In germline, CDR1 is SGHVS, CDR2 FNYEAQ.